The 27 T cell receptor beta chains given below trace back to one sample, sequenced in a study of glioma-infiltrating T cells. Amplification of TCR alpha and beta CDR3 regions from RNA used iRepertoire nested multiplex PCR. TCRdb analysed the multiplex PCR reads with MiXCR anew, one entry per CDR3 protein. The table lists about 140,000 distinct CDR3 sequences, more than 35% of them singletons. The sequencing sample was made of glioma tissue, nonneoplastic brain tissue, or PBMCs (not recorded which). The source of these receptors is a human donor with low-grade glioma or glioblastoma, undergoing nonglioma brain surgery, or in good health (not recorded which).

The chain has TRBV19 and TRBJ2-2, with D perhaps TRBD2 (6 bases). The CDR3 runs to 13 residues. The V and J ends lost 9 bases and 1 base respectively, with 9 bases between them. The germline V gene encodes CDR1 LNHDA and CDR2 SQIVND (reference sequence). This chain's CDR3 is CASGGKNTGELFF. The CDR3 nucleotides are TGTGCCAGCGGAGGGAAGAACACCGGGGAGCTGTTTTTT.

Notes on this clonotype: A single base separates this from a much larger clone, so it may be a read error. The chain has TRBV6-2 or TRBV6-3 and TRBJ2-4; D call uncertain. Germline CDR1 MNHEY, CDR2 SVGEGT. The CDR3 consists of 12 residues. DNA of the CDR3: TGTGCCAGCAGGGGTTCCAAAAACATTCGGTACTTC. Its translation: CASRGSKNIRYF.

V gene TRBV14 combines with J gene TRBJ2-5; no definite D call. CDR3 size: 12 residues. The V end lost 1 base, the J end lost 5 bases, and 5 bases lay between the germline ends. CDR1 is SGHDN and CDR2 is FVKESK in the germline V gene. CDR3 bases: TGTGCCAGCAGCCAAGTACGCGAGACCCAGTACTTC. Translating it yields CASSQVRETQYF.

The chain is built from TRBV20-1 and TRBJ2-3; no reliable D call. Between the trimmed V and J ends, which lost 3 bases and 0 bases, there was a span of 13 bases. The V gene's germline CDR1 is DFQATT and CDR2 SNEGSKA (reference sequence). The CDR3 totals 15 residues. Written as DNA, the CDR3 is TGCAGTGCTAGCAAGTCAGATACTAGCACAGATACGCAGTATTTT. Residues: CSASKSDTSTDTQYF.

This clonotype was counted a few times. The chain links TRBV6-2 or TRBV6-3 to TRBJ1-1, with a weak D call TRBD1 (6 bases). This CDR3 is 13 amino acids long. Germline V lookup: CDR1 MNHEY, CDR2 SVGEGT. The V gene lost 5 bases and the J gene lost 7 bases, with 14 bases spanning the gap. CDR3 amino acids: CASSIQGRGEAFF. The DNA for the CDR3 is TGTGCCAGCAGTATACAGGGTAGAGGTGAAGCTTTCTTT.

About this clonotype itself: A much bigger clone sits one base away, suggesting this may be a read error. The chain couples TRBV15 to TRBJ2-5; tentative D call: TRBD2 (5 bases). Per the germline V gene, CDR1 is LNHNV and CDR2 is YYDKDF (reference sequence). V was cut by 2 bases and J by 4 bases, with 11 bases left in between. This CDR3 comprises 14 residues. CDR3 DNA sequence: TGTGCCACCAGCAGACGAGCGGAACCAGAGACCCAGTACTTC. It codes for CATSRRAEPETQYF.

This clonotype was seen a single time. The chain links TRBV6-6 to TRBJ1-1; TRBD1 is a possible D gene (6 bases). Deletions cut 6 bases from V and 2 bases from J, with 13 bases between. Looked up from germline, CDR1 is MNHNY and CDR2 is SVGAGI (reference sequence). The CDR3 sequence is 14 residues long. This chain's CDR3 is CASSPDRFNTEAFF. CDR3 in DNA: TGTGCCAGCAGCCCTGACAGGTTCAACACTGAAGCTTTCTTT.

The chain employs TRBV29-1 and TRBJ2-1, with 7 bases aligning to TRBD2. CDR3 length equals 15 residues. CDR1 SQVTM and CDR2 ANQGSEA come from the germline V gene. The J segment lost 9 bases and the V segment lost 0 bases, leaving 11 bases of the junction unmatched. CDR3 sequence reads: CSVEDLRWGGVEQFF. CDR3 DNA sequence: TGCAGCGTTGAAGATCTTCGGTGGGGGGGGGTTGAGCAGTTCTTC.

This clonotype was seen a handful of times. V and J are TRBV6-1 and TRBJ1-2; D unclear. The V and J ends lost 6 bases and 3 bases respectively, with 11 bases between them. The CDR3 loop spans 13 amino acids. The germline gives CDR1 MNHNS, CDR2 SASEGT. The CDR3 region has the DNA TGTGCCAGCAGCACCACAGTCCACTATGGCTACACCTTC. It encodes CASSTTVHYGYTF.

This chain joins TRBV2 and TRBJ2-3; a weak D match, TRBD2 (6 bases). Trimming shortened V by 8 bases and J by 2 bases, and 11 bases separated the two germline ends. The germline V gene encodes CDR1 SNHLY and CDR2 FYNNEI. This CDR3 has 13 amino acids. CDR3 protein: CASGGTYTDTQYF. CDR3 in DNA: TGTGCCAGCGGGGGGACTTACACAGATACGCAGTATTTT.

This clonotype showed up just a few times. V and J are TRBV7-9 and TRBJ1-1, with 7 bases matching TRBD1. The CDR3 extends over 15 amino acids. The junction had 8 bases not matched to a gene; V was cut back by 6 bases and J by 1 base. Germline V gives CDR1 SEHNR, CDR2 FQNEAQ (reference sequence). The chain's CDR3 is CASSSRQGGNTEAFF. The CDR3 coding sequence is TGTGCCAGCAGTTCCCGACAGGGCGGGAACACTGAAGCTTTCTTT. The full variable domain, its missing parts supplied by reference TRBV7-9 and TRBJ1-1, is DTGVSQNPRHKITKRGQNVTFRCDPISEHNRLYWYRQTLGQGPEFLTYFQNEAQLEKSRLLSDRFSAERPKGSFSTLEIQRTEQGDSAMYLCASSSRQGGNTEAFFGQGTRLTVV.

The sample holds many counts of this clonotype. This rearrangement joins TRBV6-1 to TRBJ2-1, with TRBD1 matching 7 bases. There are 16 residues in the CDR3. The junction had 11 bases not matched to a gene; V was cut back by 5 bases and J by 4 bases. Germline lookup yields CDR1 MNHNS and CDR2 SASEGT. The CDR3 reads CASSSVPGQRYNEQFF. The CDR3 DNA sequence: TGTGCCAGCAGTTCCGTTCCGGGACAGAGATACAATGAGCAGTTCTTC.

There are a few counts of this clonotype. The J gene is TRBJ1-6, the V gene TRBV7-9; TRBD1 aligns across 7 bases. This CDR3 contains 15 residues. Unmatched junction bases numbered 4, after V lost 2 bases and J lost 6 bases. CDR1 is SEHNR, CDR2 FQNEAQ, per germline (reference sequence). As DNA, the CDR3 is TGTGCCAGCAGCTTAATTACAGGGGCTAATTCACCCCTCCACTTT. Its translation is CASSLITGANSPLHF.

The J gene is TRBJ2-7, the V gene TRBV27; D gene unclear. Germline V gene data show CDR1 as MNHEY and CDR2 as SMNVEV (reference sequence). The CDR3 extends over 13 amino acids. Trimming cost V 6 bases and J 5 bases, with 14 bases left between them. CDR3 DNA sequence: TGTGCCAGCAGGAAAACCATTGCAGACGAGCAGTACTTC. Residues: CASRKTIADEQYF.

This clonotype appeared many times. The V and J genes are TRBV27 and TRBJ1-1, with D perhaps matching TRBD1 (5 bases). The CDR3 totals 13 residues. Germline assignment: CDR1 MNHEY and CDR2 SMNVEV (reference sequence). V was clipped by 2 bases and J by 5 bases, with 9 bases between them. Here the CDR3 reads CASSLVGETEAFF. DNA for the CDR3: TGTGCCAGCAGTTTAGTGGGGGAGACTGAAGCTTTCTTT.

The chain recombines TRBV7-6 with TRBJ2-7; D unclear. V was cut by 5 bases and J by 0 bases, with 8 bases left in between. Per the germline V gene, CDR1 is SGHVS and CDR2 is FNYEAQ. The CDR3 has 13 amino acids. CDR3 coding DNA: TGTGCCAGCAGCCACGGGTCCTCCTACGAGCAGTACTTC. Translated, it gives CASSHGSSYEQYF.

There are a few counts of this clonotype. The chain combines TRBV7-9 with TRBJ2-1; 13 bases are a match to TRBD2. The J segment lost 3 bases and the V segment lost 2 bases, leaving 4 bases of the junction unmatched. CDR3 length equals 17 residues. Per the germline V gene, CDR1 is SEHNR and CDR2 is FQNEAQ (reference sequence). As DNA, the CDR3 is TGTGCCAGCAGCTTAAGACTAGCGGGAGGCCTCTACAATGAGCAGTTCTTC. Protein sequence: CASSLRLAGGLYNEQFF.

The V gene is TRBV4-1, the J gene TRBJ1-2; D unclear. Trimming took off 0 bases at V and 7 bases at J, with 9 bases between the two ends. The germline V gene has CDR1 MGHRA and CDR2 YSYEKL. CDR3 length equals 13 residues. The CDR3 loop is CASSQDIRGGYTF. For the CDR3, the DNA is TGCGCCAGCAGCCAAGATATCAGAGGTGGCTACACCTTC.

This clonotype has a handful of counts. For the CDR3, the DNA is TGCAGTGCGGAGAACAGGGATCAGCCCCAGCATTTT. It is translated as CSAENRDQPQHF. The V gene is TRBV20-1, the J gene TRBJ1-5; TRBD1 is a possible D gene (6 bases). This CDR3 contains 12 residues. Per germline, CDR1 DFQATT and CDR2 SNEGSKA (reference sequence). Trimming removed 6 bases at V and 5 bases at J, with 11 bases between.

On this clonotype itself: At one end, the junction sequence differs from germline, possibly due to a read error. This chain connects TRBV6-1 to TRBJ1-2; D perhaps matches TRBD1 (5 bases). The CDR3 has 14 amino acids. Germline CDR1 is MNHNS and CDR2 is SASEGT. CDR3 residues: CASSLRGKDYCYTF. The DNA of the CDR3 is TGTGCCAGCAGTCTCCGGGGGAAGGACTATTGCTACACCTTC.

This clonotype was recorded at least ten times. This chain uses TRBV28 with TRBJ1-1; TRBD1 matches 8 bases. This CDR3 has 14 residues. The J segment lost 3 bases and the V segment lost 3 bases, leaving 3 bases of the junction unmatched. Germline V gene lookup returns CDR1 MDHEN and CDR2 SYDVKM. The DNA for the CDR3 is TGTGCCAGCAGTTTGCCAGGGGGCGACACTGAAGCTTTCTTT. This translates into CASSLPGGDTEAFF.

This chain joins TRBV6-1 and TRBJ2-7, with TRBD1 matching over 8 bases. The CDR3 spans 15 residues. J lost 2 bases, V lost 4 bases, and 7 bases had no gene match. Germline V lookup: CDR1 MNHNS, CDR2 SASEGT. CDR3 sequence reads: CASSAQTGVPYEQYF. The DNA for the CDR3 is TGTGCCAGCAGTGCCCAGACAGGGGTCCCCTACGAGCAGTACTTC.

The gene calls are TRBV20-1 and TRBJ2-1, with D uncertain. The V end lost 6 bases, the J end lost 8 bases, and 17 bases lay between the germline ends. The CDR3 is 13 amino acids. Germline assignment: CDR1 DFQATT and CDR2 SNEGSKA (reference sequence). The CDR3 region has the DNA TGCAGTGCCGTCTCTCTCAAAGAGGATGAGCAGTTCTTC. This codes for CSAVSLKEDEQFF.

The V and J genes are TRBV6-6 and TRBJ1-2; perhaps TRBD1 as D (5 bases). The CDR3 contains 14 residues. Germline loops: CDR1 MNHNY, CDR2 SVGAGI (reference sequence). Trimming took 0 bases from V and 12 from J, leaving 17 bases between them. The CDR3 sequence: CASSYSIGTPDNTF. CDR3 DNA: TGTGCCAGCAGTTACTCGATAGGGACGCCAGATAACACCTTC.

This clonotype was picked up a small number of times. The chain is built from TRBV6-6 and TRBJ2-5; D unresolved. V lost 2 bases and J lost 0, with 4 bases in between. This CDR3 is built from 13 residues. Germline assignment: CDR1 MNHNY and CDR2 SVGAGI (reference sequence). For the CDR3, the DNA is TGTGCCAGCAGTTACCAGTACCAAGAGACCCAGTACTTC. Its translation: CASSYQYQETQYF.

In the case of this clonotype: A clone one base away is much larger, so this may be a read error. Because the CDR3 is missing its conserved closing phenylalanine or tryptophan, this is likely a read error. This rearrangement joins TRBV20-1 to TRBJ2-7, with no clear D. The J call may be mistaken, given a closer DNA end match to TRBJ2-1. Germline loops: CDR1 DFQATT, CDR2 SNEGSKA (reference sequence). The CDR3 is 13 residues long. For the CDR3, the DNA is TGCAGTGCTAGAGTCGAGAGTGATGCTGAGCAGTTCCTC. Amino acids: CSARVESDAEQFL.

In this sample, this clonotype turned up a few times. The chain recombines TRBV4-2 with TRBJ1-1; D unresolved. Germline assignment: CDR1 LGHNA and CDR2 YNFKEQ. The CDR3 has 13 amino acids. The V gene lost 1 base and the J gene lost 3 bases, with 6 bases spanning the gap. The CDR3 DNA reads TGTGCCAGCAGCCAAGGGGGATACACTGAAGCTTTCTTT. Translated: CASSQGGYTEAFF.